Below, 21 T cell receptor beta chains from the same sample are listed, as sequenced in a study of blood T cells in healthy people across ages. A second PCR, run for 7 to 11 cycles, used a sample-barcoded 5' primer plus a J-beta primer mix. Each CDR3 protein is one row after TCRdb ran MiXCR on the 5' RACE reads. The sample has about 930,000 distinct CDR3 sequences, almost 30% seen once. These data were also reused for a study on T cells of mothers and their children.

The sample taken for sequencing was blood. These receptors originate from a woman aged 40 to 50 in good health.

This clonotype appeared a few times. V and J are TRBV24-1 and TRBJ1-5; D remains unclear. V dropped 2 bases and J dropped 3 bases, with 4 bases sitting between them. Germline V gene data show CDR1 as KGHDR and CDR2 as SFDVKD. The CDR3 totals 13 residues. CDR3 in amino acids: CATSDYYNQPQHF. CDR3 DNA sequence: TGTGCCACCAGTGATTATTACAATCAGCCCCAGCATTTT.

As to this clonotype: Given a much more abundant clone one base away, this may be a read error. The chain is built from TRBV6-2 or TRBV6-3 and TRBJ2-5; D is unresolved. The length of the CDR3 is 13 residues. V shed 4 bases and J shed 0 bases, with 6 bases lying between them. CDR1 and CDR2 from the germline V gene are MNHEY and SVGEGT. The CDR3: CASSSLYQETQYF. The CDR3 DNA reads TGTGCCAGCAGTTCACTGTACCAAGAGACCCAGTACTTC.

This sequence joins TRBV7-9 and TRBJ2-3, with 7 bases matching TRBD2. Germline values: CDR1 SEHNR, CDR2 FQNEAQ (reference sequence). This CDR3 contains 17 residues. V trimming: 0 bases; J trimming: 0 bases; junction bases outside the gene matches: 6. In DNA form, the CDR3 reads TGTGCCAGCAGCTTAGCACGGGGGGATTATAGCACAGATACGCAGTATTTT. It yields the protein CASSLARGDYSTDTQYF.

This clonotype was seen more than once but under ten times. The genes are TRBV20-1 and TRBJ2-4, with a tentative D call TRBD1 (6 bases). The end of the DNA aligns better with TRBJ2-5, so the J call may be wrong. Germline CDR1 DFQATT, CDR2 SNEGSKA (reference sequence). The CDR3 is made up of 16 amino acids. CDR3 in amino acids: CSAREWGRAYQETQYF. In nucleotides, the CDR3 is TGCAGTGCTAGAGAGTGGGGGCGAGCCTATCAAGAGACCCAGTACTTC.

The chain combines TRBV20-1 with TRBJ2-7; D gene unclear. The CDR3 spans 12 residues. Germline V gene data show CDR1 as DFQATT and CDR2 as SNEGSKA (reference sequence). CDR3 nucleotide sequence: TGCAGGGGGAAAGGGATATCGGGCGAGCAGTACTTC. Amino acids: CRGKGISGEQYF.

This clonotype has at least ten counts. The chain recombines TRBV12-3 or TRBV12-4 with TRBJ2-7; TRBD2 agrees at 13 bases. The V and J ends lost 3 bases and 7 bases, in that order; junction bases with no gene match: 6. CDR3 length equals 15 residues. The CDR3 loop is CASSFTSGGAREQYF. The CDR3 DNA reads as TGTGCCAGCAGTTTTACTAGCGGGGGGGCTCGAGAGCAGTACTTC.

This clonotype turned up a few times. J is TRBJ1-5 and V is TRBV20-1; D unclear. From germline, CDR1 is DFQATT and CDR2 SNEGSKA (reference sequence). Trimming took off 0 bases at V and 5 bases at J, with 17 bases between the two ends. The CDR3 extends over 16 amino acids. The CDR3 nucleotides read TGCAGTGCTAGAGATTACGGCCAAAGTCTCTATCAGCCCCAGCATTTT. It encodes CSARDYGQSLYQPQHF.

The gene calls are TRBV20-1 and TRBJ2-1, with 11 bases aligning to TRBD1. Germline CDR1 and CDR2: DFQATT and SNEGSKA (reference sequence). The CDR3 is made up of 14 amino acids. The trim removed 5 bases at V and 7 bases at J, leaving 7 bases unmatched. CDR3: CSAGQGAGANEQFF. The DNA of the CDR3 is TGCAGTGCTGGACAGGGGGCAGGGGCAAATGAGCAGTTCTTC.

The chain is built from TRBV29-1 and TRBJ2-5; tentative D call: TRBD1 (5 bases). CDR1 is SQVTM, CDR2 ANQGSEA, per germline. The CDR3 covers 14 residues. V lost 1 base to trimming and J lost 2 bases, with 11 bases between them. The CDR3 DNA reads TGCAGCGTTGAAGGGGGCAGGAATCAAGAGACCCAGTACTTC. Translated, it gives CSVEGGRNQETQYF.

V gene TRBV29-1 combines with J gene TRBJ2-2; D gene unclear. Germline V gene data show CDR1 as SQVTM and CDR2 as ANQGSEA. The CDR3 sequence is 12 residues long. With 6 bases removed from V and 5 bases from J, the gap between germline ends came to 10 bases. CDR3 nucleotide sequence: TGCAGCGTCAGGCAGAAAACCGGGGAGCTGTTTTTT. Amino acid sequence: CSVRQKTGELFF.

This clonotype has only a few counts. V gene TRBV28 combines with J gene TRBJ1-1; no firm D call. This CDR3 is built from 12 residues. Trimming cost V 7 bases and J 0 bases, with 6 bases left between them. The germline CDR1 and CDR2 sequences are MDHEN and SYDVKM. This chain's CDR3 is CASTRVNTEAFF. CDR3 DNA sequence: TGTGCCAGCACCCGGGTGAACACTGAAGCTTTCTTT.

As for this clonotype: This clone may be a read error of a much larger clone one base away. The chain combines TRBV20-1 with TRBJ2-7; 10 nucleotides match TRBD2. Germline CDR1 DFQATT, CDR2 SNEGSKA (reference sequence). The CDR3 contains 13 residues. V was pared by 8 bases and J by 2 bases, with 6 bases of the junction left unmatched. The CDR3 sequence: CSLSTSGAYEQYF. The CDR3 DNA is TGCAGTCTGAGTACTAGCGGGGCCTACGAGCAGTACTTC.

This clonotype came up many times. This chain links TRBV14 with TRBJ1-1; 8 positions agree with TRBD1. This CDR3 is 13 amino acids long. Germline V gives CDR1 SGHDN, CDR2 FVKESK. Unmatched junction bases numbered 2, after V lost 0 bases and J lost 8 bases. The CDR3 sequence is CASSQEWTGEAFF. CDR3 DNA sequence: TGTGCCAGCAGCCAAGAATGGACAGGGGAAGCTTTCTTT.

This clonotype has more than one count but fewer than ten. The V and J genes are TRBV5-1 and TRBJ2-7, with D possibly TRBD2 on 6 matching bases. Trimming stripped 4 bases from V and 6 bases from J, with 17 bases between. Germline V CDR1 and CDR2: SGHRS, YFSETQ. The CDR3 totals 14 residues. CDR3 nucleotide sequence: TGCGCCAGCAGCCCGGCGGGGTTCGTTTCCGAGCAGTACTTC. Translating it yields CASSPAGFVSEQYF.

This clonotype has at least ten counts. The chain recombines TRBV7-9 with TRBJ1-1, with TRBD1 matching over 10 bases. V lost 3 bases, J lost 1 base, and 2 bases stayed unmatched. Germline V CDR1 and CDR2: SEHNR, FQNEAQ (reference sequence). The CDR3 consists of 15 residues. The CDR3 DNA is TGTGCCAGCAGCTTGCGGACAGGGGGGAACACTGAAGCTTTCTTT. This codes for CASSLRTGGNTEAFF.

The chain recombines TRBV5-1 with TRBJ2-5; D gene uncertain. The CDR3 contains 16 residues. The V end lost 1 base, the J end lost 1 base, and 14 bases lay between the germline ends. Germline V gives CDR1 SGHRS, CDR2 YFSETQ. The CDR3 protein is CASSLRPETIQETQYF. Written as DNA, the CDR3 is TGCGCCAGCAGCTTGCGGCCAGAAACTATCCAAGAGACCCAGTACTTC.

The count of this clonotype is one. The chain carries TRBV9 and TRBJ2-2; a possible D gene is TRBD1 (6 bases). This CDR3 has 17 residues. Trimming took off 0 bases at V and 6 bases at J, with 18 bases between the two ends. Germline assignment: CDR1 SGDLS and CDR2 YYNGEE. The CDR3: CASSVAVEGVKSGELFF. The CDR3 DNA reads TGTGCCAGCAGCGTAGCGGTCGAGGGGGTAAAATCCGGGGAGCTGTTTTTT.

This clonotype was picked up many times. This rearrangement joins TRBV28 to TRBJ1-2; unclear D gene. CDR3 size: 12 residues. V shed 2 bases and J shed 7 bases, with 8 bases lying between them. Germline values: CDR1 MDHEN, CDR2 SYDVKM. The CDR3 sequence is CASSLLRGGYTF. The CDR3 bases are TGTGCCAGCAGTTTACTCCGGGGTGGCTACACCTTC.

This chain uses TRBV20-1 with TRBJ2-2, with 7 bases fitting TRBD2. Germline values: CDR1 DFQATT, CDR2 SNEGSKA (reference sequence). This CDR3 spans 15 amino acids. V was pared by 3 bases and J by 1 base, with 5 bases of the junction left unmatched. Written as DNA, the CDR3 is TGCAGTGCTAGTACCCAGCGGGGGAACACCGGGGAGCTGTTTTTT. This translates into CSASTQRGNTGELFF.

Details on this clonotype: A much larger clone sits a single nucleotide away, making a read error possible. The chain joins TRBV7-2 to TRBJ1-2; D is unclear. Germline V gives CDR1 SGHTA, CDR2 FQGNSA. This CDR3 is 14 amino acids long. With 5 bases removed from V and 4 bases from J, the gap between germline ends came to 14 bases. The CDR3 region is CASSPTGSPYGYTF. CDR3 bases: TGTGCCAGCAGCCCTACTGGGAGTCCCTATGGCTACACCTTC. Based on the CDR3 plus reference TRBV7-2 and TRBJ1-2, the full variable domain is GAGVSQSPSNKVTEKGKDVELRCDPISGHTALYWYRQSLGQGLEFLIYFQGNSAPDKSGLPSDRFSAERTGGSVSTLTIQRTQQEDSAVYLCASSPTGSPYGYTFGSGTRLTVV.

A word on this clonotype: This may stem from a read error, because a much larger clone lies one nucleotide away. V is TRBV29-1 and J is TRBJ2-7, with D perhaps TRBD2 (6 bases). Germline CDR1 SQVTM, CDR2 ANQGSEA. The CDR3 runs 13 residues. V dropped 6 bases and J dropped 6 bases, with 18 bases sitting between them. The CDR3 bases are TGCAGCGTGCCCGCTGTCGGGGGTGGCGAGCAGTACTTC. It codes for CSVPAVGGGEQYF.